The 16 T cell receptor beta chains below all came from one sample that was sequenced in a study of cytomegalovirus exposure and HLA in healthy donors. In the PCR, 60 Vbeta and 13 Jbeta primers were used. Assay: immunoSEQ multiplex PCR; the TCRdb copy retains only in-frame clones and omits some. The repertoire consists of 89,000 or so clones, with roughly 80% occurring once and the leading ten covering approximately 2%. Sequences were obtained from PBMCs. All receptors derive from a boy aged 10-17 years in good health and CMV-seronegative.

The genes are TRBV4-3 and TRBJ2-7; TRBD2 matches 14 bases. The CDR3 is 17 amino acids. After removal of 3 bases from V and 6 bases from J, the junction contained 10 bases not matched to a gene. Germline CDR1 reads LGHNA; CDR2 reads YSLEER. The DNA of the CDR3 is TGCGCCAGCAGCCATGATAGACTAGCGGGGGGGCGGAGCGAGCAGTACTTC. Its protein product is CASSHDRLAGGRSEQYF.

The chain links TRBV4-1 to TRBJ2-7; tentative D call: TRBD2 (6 bases). The germline CDR1 and CDR2 sequences are MGHRA and YSYEKL. The V end was cut by 4 bases, the J end by 9 bases, with 22 bases between. The CDR3 loop spans 15 amino acids. The CDR3 DNA follows: TGCGCCAGCAGCCCCACGGGAGTATCCACTATCGGGCAGTACTTC. Translating it yields CASSPTGVSTIGQYF.

J is TRBJ1-1 and V is TRBV27; the D is unclear. This CDR3 spans 13 amino acids. Per the germline V gene, CDR1 is MNHEY and CDR2 is SMNVEV (reference sequence). V lost 10 bases and J lost 3, with 15 bases in between. For the CDR3, the DNA is TGTGCCACCAAAGCGCCTTACGACACTGAAGCTTTCTTT. This gives the protein CATKAPYDTEAFF.

J is TRBJ1-1 and V is TRBV7-8; 7 bases are shared with TRBD1. Germline V lookup: CDR1 SGHVS, CDR2 FQNEAQ. This CDR3 is 15 amino acids long. V was pared by 7 bases and J by 4 bases, with 12 bases of the junction left unmatched. CDR3 loop: CASISFLGGFTEAFF. CDR3 DNA sequence: TGTGCCAGCATCTCTTTTTTAGGGGGCTTCACTGAAGCTTTCTTT.

This clone was seen only a few times. The rearrangement joins TRBV6-5 to TRBJ2-5; 12 positions match TRBD2. The CDR3 sequence is 16 residues long. V dropped 0 bases and J dropped 4; count of bases not matched to a gene: 3. Germline V gives CDR1 MNHEY, CDR2 SVGAGI. CDR3 coding DNA: TGTGCCAGCAGTTACTCAGGACTAGCGGGACGAGAGACCCAGTACTTC. Amino acid sequence: CASSYSGLAGRETQYF.

V and J are TRBV27 and TRBJ2-7, with 9 bases aligning to TRBD1. Germline values: CDR1 MNHEY, CDR2 SMNVEV (reference sequence). The CDR3 covers 15 residues. V lost 5 bases to trimming and J lost 6 bases; unmatched junction nucleotides: 11. CDR3 in amino acids: CASSASGTGRSEQYF. The DNA for the CDR3 is TGTGCCAGCAGTGCCTCCGGGACAGGGAGGTCCGAGCAGTACTTC.

This sequence joins TRBV7-6 and TRBJ2-5, with 13 bases fitting TRBD2. J gave up 7 bases and V 4 bases, and 6 bases lay outside the gene matches. This CDR3 is 15 amino acids long. The germline V gene has CDR1 SGHVS and CDR2 FNYEAQ. CDR3 loop: CASSSGLAGVGTQYF. The CDR3 nucleotides are TGTGCCAGCAGCTCCGGACTAGCGGGAGTCGGGACCCAGTACTTC.

The V call is TRBV7-8, the J call TRBJ2-1; 7 bases map to TRBD2. The V gene end was trimmed by 6 bases and the J gene end by 3 bases; junction bases not matched to a gene: 2. Germline lookup yields CDR1 SGHVS and CDR2 FQNEAQ. The CDR3 is 13 amino acids. For the CDR3, the DNA is TGTGCCAGCAGTGGACTAGTCTACAATGAGCAGTTCTTC. This translates into CASSGLVYNEQFF. The full variable domain, rest sourced from reference TRBV7-8 and TRBJ2-1, is GAGVSQSPRYKVAKRGQDVALRCDPISGHVSLFWYQQALGQGPEFLTYFQNEAQLDKSGLPSDRFFAERPEGSVSTLKIQRTQQEDSAVYLCASSGLVYNEQFFGPGTRLTVL.

The chain carries TRBV18 and TRBJ2-1, with 7 bases identical to TRBD1. Germline V gene lookup returns CDR1 KGHSH and CDR2 LQKENI. V shed 2 bases, J shed 6 bases, and the junction held 4 bases outside the gene matches. This CDR3 spans 14 amino acids. For the CDR3, the DNA is TGTGCCAGCTCACCATGGACAGGTATCAATGAGCAGTTCTTC. Translating it yields CASSPWTGINEQFF.

The chain couples TRBV7-3 to TRBJ2-7, with 9 bases matching TRBD2. Looked up from germline, CDR1 is SGHTA and CDR2 is FQGTGA. V was pared by 5 bases and J by 6 bases, with 11 bases of the junction left unmatched. The CDR3 is 15 amino acids. The DNA of the CDR3 is TGTGCCAGCAGCCAGGACGGCGGGAGGGCCTCCGAGCAGTACTTC. Translated, it gives CASSQDGGRASEQYF.

V and J are TRBV28 and TRBJ2-1; 11 nucleotides agree with TRBD2. Germline V gives CDR1 MDHEN, CDR2 SYDVKM. J lost 0 bases, V lost 6 bases, and 16 bases had no gene match. The CDR3 contains 20 residues. For the CDR3, the DNA is TGTGCCAGCAGCCCGCCGATCTTAGCGGGGGGGCTCGTCTCCTACAATGAGCAGTTCTTC. Protein product: CASSPPILAGGLVSYNEQFF.

There are a few counts of this clone. This sequence joins TRBV4-3 and TRBJ1-2; no definite D call. CDR3 size: 13 residues. The V gene lost 0 bases and the J gene lost 8 bases, with 10 bases spanning the gap. Per the germline V gene, CDR1 is LGHNA and CDR2 is YSLEER. The DNA of the CDR3 is TGCGCCAGCAGCCAAGACGTCGGGAGGGGCTACACCTTC. Residues: CASSQDVGRGYTF.

This chain connects TRBV7-6 to TRBJ1-5; TRBD1 aligns across 11 bases. The CDR3 consists of 15 residues. Germline lookup yields CDR1 SGHVS and CDR2 FNYEAQ. Trimming removed 4 bases from V and 4 bases from J; junction bases left unmatched: 3. For the CDR3, the DNA is TGTGCCAGCAGCTCCGGGACAGGGGGTAATCAGCCCCAGCATTTT. It is translated as CASSSGTGGNQPQHF.

This clone occurred once. This chain joins TRBV27 and TRBJ2-6, with D possibly TRBD1 on 5 matching bases. This CDR3 is built from 13 residues. V lost 10 bases, J lost 2 bases, and 9 bases lay in between. The germline V gene has CDR1 MNHEY and CDR2 SMNVEV (reference sequence). CDR3 loop: CAISGTGANVLTF. The DNA of the CDR3 is TGTGCCATCTCAGGGACTGGGGCCAACGTCCTGACTTTC.

The chain combines TRBV9 with TRBJ2-2, with 10 bases identical to TRBD1. CDR1 and CDR2 (germline): SGDLS, YYNGEE. CDR3 length: 15 amino acids. V was pared by 3 bases and J by 4 bases, with 3 bases of the junction left unmatched. The CDR3 DNA sequence: TGTGCCAGCAGCGCCCGGACAGGGGGCACCGGGGAGCTGTTTTTT. It translates to CASSARTGGTGELFF.

Worth noting for this clone: Different DNA sequences within this sample yield the same CDR3. J is TRBJ1-2 and V is TRBV4-1; the match to TRBD1 covers 8 bases. CDR3 length: 14 amino acids. V gave up 1 base and J gave up 4 bases; unmatched junction bases: 2. Germline V gene lookup returns CDR1 MGHRA and CDR2 YSYEKL. This chain's CDR3 is CASSQVGTGYGYTF. CDR3 in DNA: TGCGCCAGCAGCCAAGTCGGGACAGGCTATGGCTACACCTTC.